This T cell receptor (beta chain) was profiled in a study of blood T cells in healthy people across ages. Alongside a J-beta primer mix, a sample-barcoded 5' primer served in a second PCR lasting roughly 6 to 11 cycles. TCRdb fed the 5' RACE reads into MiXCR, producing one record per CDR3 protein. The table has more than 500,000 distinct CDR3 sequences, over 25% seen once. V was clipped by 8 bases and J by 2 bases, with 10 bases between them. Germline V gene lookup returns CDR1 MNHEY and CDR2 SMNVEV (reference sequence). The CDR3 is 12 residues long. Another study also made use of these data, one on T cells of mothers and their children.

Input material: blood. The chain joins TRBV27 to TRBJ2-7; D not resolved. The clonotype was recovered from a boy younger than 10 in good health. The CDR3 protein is CASGPSTYEQYF. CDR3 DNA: TGTGCCAGCGGGCCCTCCACCTACGAGCAGTACTTC.